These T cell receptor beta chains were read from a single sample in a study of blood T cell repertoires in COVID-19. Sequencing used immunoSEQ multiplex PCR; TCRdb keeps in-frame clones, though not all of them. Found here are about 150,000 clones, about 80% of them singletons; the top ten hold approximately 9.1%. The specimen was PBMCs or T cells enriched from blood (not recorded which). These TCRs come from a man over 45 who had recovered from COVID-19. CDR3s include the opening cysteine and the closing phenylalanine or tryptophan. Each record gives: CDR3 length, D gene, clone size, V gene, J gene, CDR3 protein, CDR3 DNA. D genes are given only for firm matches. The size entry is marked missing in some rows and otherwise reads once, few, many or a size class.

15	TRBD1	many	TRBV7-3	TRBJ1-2	CASSPGTGKGLGYTF	TGTGCCAGCAGCCCCGGGACAGGGAAGGGCCTAGGCTACACCTTC
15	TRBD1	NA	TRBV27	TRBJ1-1	CASSLSDRGYTEAFF	TGTGCCAGCAGTTTATCGGACAGGGGTTACACTGAAGCTTTCTTT
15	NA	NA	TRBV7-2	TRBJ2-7	CASSLVGTALYEQYF	TGTGCCAGCAGCTTAGTGGGGACTGCCCTTTACGAGCAGTACTTC
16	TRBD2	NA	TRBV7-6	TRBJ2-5	CASGGLAGGRQETQYF	TGTGCCAGCGGGGGACTAGCGGGGGGCAGACAAGAGACCCAGTACTTC
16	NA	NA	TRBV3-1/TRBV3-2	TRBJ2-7	CASSQGGGSMVYEQYF	TGTGCCAGCAGCCAAGGAGGGGGAAGTATGGTCTACGAGCAGTACTTC
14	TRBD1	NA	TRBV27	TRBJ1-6	CASSPGTGKTPLHF	TGTGCCAGCAGTCCCGGGACAGGGAAAACACCCCTCCACTTT
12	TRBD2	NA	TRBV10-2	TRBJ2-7	CAVSAGEHEQYF	TGCGCCGTGTCGGCGGGGGAGCACGAGCAGTACTTC
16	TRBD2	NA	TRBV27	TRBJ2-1	CATGTGRLAYYNEQFF	TGTGCCACGGGGACGGGAAGACTAGCTTACTACAATGAGCAGTTCTTC
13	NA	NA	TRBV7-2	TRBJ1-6	CASSFADLPPLHF	TGTGCCAGCAGCTTCGCCGATCTACCACCCCTCCACTTT
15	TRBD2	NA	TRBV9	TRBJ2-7	CASSVTSGPSYEQYF	TGTGCCAGCAGCGTGACTAGCGGCCCCTCCTACGAGCAGTACTTC